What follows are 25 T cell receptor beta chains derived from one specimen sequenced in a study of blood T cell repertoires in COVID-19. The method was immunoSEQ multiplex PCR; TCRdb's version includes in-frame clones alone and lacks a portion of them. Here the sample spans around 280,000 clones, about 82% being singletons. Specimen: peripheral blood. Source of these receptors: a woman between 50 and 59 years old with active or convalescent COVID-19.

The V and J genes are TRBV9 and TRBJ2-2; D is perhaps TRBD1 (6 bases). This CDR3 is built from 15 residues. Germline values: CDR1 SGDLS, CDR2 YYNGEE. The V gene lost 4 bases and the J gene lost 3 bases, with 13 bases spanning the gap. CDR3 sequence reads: CASSLRGGDTGELFF. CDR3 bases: TGTGCCAGCAGCCTCCGTGGGGGCGACACCGGGGAGCTGTTTTTT.

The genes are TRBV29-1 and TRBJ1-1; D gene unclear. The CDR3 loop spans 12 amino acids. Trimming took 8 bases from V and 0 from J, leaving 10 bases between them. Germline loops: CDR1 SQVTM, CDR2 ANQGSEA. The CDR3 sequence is CSCGQMNTEAFF. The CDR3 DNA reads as TGCAGCTGTGGGCAGATGAACACTGAAGCTTTCTTT.

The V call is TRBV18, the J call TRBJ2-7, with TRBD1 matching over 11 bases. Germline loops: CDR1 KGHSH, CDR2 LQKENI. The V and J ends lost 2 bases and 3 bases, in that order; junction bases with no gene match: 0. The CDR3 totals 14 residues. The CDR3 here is CASSPGTGGYEQYF. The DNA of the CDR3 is TGTGCCAGCTCACCAGGGACAGGGGGCTACGAGCAGTACTTC.

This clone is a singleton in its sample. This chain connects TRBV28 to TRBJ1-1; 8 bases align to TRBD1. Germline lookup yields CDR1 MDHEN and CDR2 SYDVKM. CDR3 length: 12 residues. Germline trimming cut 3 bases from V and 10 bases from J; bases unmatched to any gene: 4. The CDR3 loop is CASSLGQVTAFF. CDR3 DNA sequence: TGTGCCAGCAGTTTGGGACAGGTCACAGCTTTCTTT.

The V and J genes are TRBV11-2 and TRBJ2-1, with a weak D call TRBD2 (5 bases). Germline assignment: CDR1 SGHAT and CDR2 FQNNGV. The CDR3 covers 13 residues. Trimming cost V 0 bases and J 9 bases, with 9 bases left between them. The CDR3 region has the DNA TGTGCCAGCAGCTTAGAAACTAGTTCTGAGCAGTTCTTC. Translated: CASSLETSSEQFF. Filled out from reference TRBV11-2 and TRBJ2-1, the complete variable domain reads EAGVAQSPRYKIIEKRQSVAFWCNPISGHATLYWYQQILGQGPKLLIQFQNNGVVDDSQLPKDRFSAERLKGVDSTLKIQPAKLEDSAVYLCASSLETSSEQFFGPGTRLTVL.

The CDR3 sequence: CASSGSRGNEKLFF. The CDR3 coding sequence is TGTGCCAGCAGTGGGTCAAGGGGTAATGAAAAACTGTTTTTT. The chain uses TRBV2 and TRBJ1-4, with D possibly being TRBD1 (5 bases). The CDR3 runs 14 residues. Germline V gene sequence: CDR1 SNHLY, CDR2 FYNNEI. V was clipped by 4 bases and J by 4 bases, with 10 bases between them.

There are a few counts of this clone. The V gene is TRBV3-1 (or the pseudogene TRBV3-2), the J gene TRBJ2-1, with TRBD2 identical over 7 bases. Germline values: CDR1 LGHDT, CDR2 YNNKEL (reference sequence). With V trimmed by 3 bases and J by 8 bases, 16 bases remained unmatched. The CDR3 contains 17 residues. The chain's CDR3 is CASSQAVGGSPLDEQFF. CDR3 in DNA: TGTGCCAGCAGCCAGGCGGTCGGCGGGAGCCCGTTGGATGAGCAGTTCTTC.

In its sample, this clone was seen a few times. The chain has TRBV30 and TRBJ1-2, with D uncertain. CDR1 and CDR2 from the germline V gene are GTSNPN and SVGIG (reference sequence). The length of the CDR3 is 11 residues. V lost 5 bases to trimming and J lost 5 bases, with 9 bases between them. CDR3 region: CAWVTAYGYTF. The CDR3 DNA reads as TGTGCCTGGGTTACAGCATATGGCTACACCTTC.

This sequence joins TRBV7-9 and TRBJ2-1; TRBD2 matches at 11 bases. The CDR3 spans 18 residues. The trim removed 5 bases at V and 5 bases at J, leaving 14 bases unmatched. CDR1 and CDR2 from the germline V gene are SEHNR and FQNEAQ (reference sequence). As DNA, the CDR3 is TGTGCCAGCAGCCCGAACCCTACTAGCGGGAGATGGGACAATGAGCAGTTCTTC. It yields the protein CASSPNPTSGRWDNEQFF.

The CDR3 sequence: CASSPGLGQLNTEAFF. CDR3 nucleotides: TGTGCCAGCTCACCGGGGTTGGGACAGTTGAACACTGAAGCTTTCTTT. The rearrangement links TRBV18 to TRBJ1-1, with 7 bases that match TRBD1. This CDR3 is 16 amino acids long. The V gene end was trimmed by 3 bases and the J gene end by 0 bases; junction bases not matched to a gene: 7. Per germline, CDR1 KGHSH and CDR2 LQKENI.

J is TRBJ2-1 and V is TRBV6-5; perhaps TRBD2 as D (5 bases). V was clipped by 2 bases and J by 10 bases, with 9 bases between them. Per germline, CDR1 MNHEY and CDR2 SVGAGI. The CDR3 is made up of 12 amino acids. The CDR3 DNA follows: TGTGCCAGCAGTTACCTAGCTGGGGAGCAGTTCTTC. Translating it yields CASSYLAGEQFF.

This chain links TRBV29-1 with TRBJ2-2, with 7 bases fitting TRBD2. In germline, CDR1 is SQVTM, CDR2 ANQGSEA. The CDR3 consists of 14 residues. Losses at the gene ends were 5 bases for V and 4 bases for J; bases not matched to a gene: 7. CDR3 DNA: TGCAGCGTTAGGGGCGGGAGCGGCACCGGGGAGCTGTTTTTT. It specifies CSVRGGSGTGELFF.

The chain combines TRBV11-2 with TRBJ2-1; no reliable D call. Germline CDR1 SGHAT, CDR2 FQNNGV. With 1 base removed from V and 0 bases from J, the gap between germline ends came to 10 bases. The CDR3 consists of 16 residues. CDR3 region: CASSLGAESSYNEQFF. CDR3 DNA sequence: TGTGCCAGCAGCTTAGGCGCGGAAAGCTCCTACAATGAGCAGTTCTTC.

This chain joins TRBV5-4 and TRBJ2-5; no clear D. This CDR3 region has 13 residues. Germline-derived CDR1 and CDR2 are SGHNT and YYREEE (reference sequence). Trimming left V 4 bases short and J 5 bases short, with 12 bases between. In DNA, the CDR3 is TGTGCCAGCAGCCCAAACTCGGAGGAGACCCAGTACTTC. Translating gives CASSPNSEETQYF.

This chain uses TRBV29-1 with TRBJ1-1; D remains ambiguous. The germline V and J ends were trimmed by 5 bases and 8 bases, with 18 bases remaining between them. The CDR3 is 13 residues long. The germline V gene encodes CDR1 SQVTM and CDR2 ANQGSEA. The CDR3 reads CSVSLTGGREAFF. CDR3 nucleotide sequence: TGCAGCGTTTCCCTAACGGGAGGGCGCGAAGCTTTCTTT.

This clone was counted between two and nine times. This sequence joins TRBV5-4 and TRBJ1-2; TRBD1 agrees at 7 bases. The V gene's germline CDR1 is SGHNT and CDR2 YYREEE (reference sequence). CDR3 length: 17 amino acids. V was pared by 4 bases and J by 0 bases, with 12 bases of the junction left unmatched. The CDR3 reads CASSRGGNRGPNYGYTF. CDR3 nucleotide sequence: TGTGCCAGCAGCCGGGGGGGGAACAGGGGACCTAACTATGGCTACACCTTC.

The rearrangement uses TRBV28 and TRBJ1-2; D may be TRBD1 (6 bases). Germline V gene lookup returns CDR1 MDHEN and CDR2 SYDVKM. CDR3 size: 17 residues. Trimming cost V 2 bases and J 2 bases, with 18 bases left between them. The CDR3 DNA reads TGTGCCAGCAGTTTACGGGACAACTTATTCGGGAACTATGGCTACACCTTC. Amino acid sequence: CASSLRDNLFGNYGYTF.

The CDR3 reads CASSQLPGLAVFGLAGELFF. The CDR3 DNA follows: TGCGCCAGCAGCCAGCTACCGGGACTAGCTGTCTTCGGGTTGGCCGGGGAGCTGTTTTTT. The V gene is TRBV4-1, the J gene TRBJ2-2; 9 positions match TRBD2. V shed 3 bases and J 6 bases; nucleotides not matched to a gene: 20. This CDR3 region has 20 residues. CDR1 MGHRA and CDR2 YSYEKL come from the germline V gene.

CDR3 in DNA: TGTGCCAGCAGCTTAGTGCAGGGGGCCTATTCACCCCTCCACTTT. Translated, it gives CASSLVQGAYSPLHF. The rearrangement links TRBV11-2 to TRBJ1-6; 8 nucleotides line up with TRBD1. V shed 1 base and J 8 bases; nucleotides not matched to a gene: 4. CDR3 length: 15 residues. Germline V gives CDR1 SGHAT, CDR2 FQNNGV. The whole variable domain, filled in from reference TRBV11-2 and TRBJ1-6, reads EAGVAQSPRYKIIEKRQSVAFWCNPISGHATLYWYQQILGQGPKLLIQFQNNGVVDDSQLPKDRFSAERLKGVDSTLKIQPAKLEDSAVYLCASSLVQGAYSPLHFGNGTRLTVT.

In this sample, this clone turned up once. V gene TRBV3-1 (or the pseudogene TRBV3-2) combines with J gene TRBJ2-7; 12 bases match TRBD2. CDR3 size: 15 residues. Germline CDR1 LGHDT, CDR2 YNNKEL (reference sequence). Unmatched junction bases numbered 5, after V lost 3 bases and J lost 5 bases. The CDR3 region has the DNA TGTGCCAGCAGCCACCTAGCGGGAGGGGAAAACGAGCAGTACTTC. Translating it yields CASSHLAGGENEQYF.

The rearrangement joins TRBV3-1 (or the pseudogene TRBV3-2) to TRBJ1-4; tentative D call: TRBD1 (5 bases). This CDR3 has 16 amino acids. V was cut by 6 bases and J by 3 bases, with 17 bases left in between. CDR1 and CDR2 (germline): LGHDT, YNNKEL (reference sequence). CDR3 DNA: TGTGCCAGCAGTCTCGGAGGGGTAGCGCCTAATGAAAAACTGTTTTTT. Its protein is CASSLGGVAPNEKLFF.

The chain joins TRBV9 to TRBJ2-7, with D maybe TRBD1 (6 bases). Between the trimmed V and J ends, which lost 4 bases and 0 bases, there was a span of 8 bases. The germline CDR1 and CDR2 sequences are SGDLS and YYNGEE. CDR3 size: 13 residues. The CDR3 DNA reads TGTGCCAGCAGCCGACAGGCCTCCTACGAGCAGTACTTC. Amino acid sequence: CASSRQASYEQYF.

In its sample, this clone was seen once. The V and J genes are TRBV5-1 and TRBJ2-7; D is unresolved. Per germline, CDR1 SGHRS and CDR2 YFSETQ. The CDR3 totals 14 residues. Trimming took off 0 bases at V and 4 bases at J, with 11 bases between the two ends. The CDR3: CASSLGPDKYEQYF. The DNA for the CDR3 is TGCGCCAGCAGCTTGGGGCCCGACAAGTACGAGCAGTACTTC.

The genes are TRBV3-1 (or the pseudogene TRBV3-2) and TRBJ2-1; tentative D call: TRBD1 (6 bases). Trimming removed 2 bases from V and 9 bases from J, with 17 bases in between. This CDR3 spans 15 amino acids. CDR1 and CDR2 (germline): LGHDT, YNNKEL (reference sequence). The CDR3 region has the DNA TGTGCCAGCAGCCAAAGCACGGGGATAGGGGGTGAGCAGTTCTTC. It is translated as CASSQSTGIGGEQFF.

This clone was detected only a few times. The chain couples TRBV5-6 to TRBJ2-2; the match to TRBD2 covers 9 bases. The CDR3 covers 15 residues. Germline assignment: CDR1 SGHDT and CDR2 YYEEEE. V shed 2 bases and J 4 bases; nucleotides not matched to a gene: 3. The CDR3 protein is CASSLSGRITGELFF. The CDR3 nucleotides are TGTGCCAGCAGCTTAAGCGGGAGGATCACCGGGGAGCTGTTTTTT.